This TCR beta chain was obtained from a study of chemoradiotherapy in HPV16-positive cancers. Study as a whole: Candidate HPV-specific T-cell clones and common TCR motifs came from functional assays in a couple of HPV16-positive patients. Study conclusions and caveats: In HPV16-positive patients, HPV-responsive T-cell expansion tracked better recurrence-free survival. Functional assays defining HPV-specific T cells used only a couple of HPV16-positive patients.

Over chemoradiotherapy, repertoires were sampled more than once. The germline CDR1 and CDR2 sequences are LGHNA and YSLEER. The CDR3 sequence is 15 residues long. Trimming took 4 bases from V and 7 from J, leaving 19 bases between them. The repertoire was sequenced with immunoSEQ multiplex PCR; TCRdb's copy has only in-frame clones and lacks some. The sample records approximately 6,400 clones, around 85% being singletons. Comment on this clone: The antigen is not known.

The chain is built from TRBV4-3 and TRBJ1-1; D is unclear. This clonotype was sampled from a human donor with HPV-associated anogenital cancer. The sample was tumor tissue, taken from a patient who underwent chemoradiotherapy. CDR3 sequence reads: CASSLNGYVLDEAFF. The CDR3 DNA follows: TGCGCCAGCAGCCTCAACGGGTACGTGCTGGATGAAGCTTTCTTT.